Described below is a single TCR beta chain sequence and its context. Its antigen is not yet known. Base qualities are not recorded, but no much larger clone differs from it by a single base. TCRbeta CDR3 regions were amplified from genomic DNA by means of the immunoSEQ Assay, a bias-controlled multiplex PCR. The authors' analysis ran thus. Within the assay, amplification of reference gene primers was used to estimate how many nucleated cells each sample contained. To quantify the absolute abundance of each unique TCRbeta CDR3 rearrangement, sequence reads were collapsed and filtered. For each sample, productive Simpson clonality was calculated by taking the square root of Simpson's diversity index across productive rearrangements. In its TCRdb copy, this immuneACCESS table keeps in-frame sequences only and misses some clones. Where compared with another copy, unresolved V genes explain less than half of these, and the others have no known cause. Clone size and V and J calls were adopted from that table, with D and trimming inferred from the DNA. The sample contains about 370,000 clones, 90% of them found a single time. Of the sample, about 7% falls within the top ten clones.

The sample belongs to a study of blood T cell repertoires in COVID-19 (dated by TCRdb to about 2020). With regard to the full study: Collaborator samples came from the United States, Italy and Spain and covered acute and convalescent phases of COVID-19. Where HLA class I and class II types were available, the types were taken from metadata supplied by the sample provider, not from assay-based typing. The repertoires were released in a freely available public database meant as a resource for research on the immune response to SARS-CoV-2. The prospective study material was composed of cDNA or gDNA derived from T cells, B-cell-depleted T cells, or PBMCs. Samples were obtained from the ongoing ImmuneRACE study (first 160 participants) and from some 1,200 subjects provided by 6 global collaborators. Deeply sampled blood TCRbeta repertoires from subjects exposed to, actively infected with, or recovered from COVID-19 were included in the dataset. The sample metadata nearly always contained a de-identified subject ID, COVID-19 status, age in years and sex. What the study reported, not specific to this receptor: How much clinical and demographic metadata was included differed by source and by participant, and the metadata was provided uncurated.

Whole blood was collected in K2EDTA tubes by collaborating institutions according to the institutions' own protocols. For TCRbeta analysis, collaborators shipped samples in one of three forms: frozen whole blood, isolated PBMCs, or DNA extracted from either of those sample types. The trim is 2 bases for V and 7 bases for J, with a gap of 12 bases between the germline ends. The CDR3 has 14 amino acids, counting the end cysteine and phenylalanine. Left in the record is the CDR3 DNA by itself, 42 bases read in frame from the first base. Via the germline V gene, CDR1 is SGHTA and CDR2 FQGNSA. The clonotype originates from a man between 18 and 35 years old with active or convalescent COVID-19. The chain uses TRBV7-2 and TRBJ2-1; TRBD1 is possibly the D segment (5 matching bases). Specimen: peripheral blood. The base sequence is TGTGCCAGCAGCTTATTGGGGCCGAGAAATGAGCAGTTCTTC. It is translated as CASSLLGPRNEQFF.